This TCR beta chain was identified in a study of cytomegalovirus exposure and HLA in healthy donors. Sequencing was performed with immunoSEQ multiplex PCR; in TCRdb, only in-frame clones are kept and a portion is missing. Seen here are more than 45,000 clones, about 91% observed once, and the top ten hold about 2.2%. The V gene lost 4 bases and the J gene lost 6 bases, with 12 bases spanning the gap. Germline V gene lookup returns CDR1 SNHLY and CDR2 FYNNEI. This CDR3 has 13 amino acids. The V gene is TRBV2, the J gene TRBJ1-1; D not resolved. Sequencing was done on a sample of PBMCs. The clonotype was recovered from a woman in her 30s in good health and CMV-seronegative. CDR3 sequence: CASSVDAGPEAFF. The CDR3 region has the DNA TGTGCCAGCAGTGTAGACGCAGGCCCTGAAGCTTTCTTT.